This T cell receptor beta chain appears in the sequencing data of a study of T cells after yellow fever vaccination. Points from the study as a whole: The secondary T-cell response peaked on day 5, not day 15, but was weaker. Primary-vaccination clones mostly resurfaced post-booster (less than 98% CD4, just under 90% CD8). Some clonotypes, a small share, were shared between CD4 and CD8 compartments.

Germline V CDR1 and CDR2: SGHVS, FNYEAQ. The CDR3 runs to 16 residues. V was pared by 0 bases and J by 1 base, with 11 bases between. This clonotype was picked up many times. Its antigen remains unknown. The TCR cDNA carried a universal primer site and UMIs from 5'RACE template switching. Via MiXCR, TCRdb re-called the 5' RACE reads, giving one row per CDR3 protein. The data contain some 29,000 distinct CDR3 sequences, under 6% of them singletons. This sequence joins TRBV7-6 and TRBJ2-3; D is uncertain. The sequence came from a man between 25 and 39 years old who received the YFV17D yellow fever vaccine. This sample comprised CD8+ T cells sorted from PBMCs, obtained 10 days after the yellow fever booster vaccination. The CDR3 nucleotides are TGTGCCAGCAGCTTAGCGGGAAGGCCACGCACAGATACGCAGTATTTT. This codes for CASSLAGRPRTDTQYF.